The rows below give T cell receptor beta chains drawn from one sample of a study of human T cells and chemical hapten exposure. TCRdb reprocessed the RACE reads with MiXCR, giving one entry per CDR3 protein. The table has 40,000 to 45,000 distinct CDR3 sequences, roughly 3.5% seen once. Sequenced input: whole blood. The receptors derive from a human donor in good health. Some clones in this sample may be carry-over from other donors' samples. Each CDR3 is given with its conserved first and last residue. A D gene is named only where the DNA matches it firmly. Clone size is given for some rows only: seen once, a few or many times, or a class if the clone is expanded.

size: many
V: TRBV29-1
D: .
J: TRBJ2-7
CDR3: CSVEVRTSGLNYEQYF
DNA: TGCAGCGTTGAAGTCCGGACGTCGGGACTCAACTACGAGCAGTACTTC

size: many
V: TRBV29-1
D: .
J: TRBJ2-4
CDR3: CSVAPIAKNIQYF
DNA: TGCAGCGTTGCTCCCATAGCCAAAAACATTCAGTACTTC

size: many
V: TRBV19
D: TRBD2
J: TRBJ2-7
CDR3: CASSASGRVRREQYF
DNA: TGTGCCAGTAGTGCGTCCGGGAGGGTTCGCCGCGAGCAGTACTTC

size: .
V: TRBV29-1
D: .
J: TRBJ1-2
CDR3: CSVVNRDYGYTF
DNA: TGCAGCGTTGTAAACAGGGACTATGGCTACACCTTC

size: many
V: TRBV28
D: .
J: TRBJ2-6
CDR3: CASRMGGSGANVLTF
DNA: TGTGCCAGCAGAATGGGAGGCTCTGGGGCCAACGTCCTGACTTTC

size: few
V: TRBV28
D: TRBD1
J: TRBJ1-2
CDR3: CASRARDRGGYTF
DNA: TGTGCCAGCAGAGCCCGGGACAGAGGCGGCTACACCTTC

size: many
V: TRBV20-1
D: .
J: TRBJ1-1
CDR3: CSAPPVGRTEAFF
DNA: TGCAGTGCTCCTCCGGTTGGGAGGACTGAAGCTTTCTTT

size: many
V: TRBV6-6
D: .
J: TRBJ2-6
CDR3: CASSYQQGVGANVLTF
DNA: TGTGCCAGCAGTTACCAACAGGGAGTTGGGGCCAACGTCCTGACTTTC

size: few
V: TRBV15
D: TRBD1
J: TRBJ2-1
CDR3: CATSRDGDSSYNEQFF
DNA: TGTGCCACCAGCAGAGATGGGGACAGCTCCTACAATGAGCAGTTCTTC

size: .
V: TRBV5-1
D: .
J: TRBJ1-4
CDR3: CASSPSGWDEKLFF
DNA: TGCGCCAGCAGCCCCAGCGGATGGGATGAAAAACTGTTTTTT

size: many
V: TRBV5-1
D: TRBD2
J: TRBJ2-3
CDR3: CASSLGLAGGLPTQYF
DNA: TGCGCCAGCAGCTTGGGACTAGCGGGAGGCCTACCCACGCAGTATTTT

size: .
V: TRBV10-3
D: .
J: TRBJ2-4
CDR3: CAIGGGNIQYF
DNA: TGTGCCATCGGCGGTGGAAACATTCAGTACTTC

size: many
V: TRBV29-1
D: .
J: TRBJ1-1
CDR3: CSVLRLNTEAFF
DNA: TGCAGCGTTCTCCGATTGAACACTGAAGCTTTCTTT

size: many
V: TRBV28
D: .
J: TRBJ1-4
CDR3: CASSLMGAGEKLFF
DNA: TGTGCCAGCAGTTTAATGGGGGCCGGTGAAAAACTGTTTTTT

size: many
V: TRBV7-2
D: .
J: TRBJ2-1
CDR3: CASSEGTYNEQFF
DNA: TGTGCCAGCAGCGAAGGGACCTACAATGAGCAGTTCTTC

size: many
V: TRBV19
D: .
J: TRBJ1-5
CDR3: CASSLDRRGNQPQHF
DNA: TGTGCCAGTAGTCTTGACAGGCGCGGCAATCAGCCCCAGCATTTT

size: many
V: TRBV28
D: .
J: TRBJ1-5
CDR3: CASSFLREAGDSNQPQHF
DNA: TGTGCCAGCAGTTTCCTCCGGGAAGCAGGCGATAGCAATCAGCCCCAGCATTTT

size: many
V: TRBV6-5
D: TRBD1
J: TRBJ2-3
CDR3: CASSYRGQPRDTQYF
DNA: TGTGCCAGCAGTTACAGGGGACAGCCGAGGGATACGCAGTATTTT

size: few
V: TRBV28
D: .
J: TRBJ1-1
CDR3: CASSLYRGRRRDTEAFF
DNA: TGTGCCAGCAGTTTATACCGAGGGAGGCGAAGGGACACTGAAGCTTTCTTT

size: many
V: TRBV20-1
D: TRBD1
J: TRBJ1-4
CDR3: CSARIGTGVEKLFF
DNA: TGCAGTGCGAGAATCGGGACAGGGGTTGAAAAACTGTTTTTT

size: many
V: TRBV30
D: TRBD2
J: TRBJ2-7
CDR3: CAWSTGGYEQYF
DNA: TGTGCCTGGAGTACGGGGGGCTACGAGCAGTACTTC

size: .
V: TRBV6-5
D: TRBD2
J: TRBJ2-2
CDR3: CASNEAGASNTGELFF
DNA: TGTGCCAGCAACGAAGCGGGAGCCTCGAACACCGGGGAGCTGTTTTTT

size: many
V: TRBV29-1
D: .
J: TRBJ1-2
CDR3: CSVEGRPGSYTF
DNA: TGCAGCGTTGAGGGGCGGCCCGGATCCTACACCTTC

size: .
V: TRBV9
D: .
J: TRBJ1-5
CDR3: CASSPGGTGQPQHF
DNA: TGTGCCAGCAGTCCTGGGGGGACGGGTCAGCCCCAGCATTTT

size: many
V: TRBV5-1
D: TRBD1
J: TRBJ1-1
CDR3: CASRMVDRGTEAFF
DNA: TGCGCCAGCAGAATGGTGGACAGGGGCACTGAAGCTTTCTTT

size: many
V: TRBV6-5
D: .
J: TRBJ1-1
CDR3: CASSYKMNTEAFF
DNA: TGTGCCAGCAGTTACAAGATGAACACTGAAGCTTTCTTT

size: many
V: TRBV5-1
D: .
J: TRBJ2-5
CDR3: CASSFSETQYF
DNA: TGCGCCAGCAGCTTCTCAGAGACCCAGTACTTC

size: many
V: TRBV6-2/TRBV6-3
D: .
J: TRBJ2-3
CDR3: CASSYFSGTSTDTQYF
DNA: TGTGCCAGCAGTTATTTTAGCGGAACTAGCACAGATACGCAGTATTTT

size: many
V: TRBV20-1
D: TRBD1
J: TRBJ2-7
CDR3: CSGSLRQGRTYEQYF
DNA: TGCAGTGGTTCCCTTCGACAGGGCCGAACCTACGAGCAGTACTTC

size: many
V: TRBV10-3
D: TRBD1
J: TRBJ2-2
CDR3: CAISEWPGQRTGELFF
DNA: TGTGCCATCAGTGAATGGCCGGGACAGAGGACCGGGGAGCTGTTTTTT

size: many
V: TRBV6-6
D: .
J: TRBJ1-6
CDR3: CASSSTSWGSPLHF
DNA: TGTGCCAGCAGTTCTACTTCTTGGGGTTCACCCCTCCACTTT

size: many
V: TRBV7-9
D: TRBD2
J: TRBJ2-5
CDR3: CASSLRASREEWQETQYF
DNA: TGTGCCAGCAGCTTACGCGCCTCACGGGAGGAGTGGCAAGAGACCCAGTACTTC

size: many
V: TRBV6-2/TRBV6-3
D: TRBD2
J: TRBJ2-4
CDR3: CATIRWLAGRYF
DNA: TGTGCCACCATCCGCTGGCTAGCGGGAAGGTACTTC

size: medium-sized
V: TRBV4-2
D: .
J: TRBJ1-5
CDR3: CASSQASGPVEPQHF
DNA: TGTGCCAGCAGCCAAGCCTCTGGGCCGGTGGAGCCCCAGCATTTT

size: .
V: TRBV24-1
D: TRBD2
J: TRBJ2-1
CDR3: CATSVPGGAFNEQFF
DNA: TGTGCCACCAGTGTGCCGGGAGGAGCGTTCAATGAGCAGTTCTTC

size: .
V: TRBV6-5
D: .
J: TRBJ1-6
CDR3: CASSAGADTLNSPLHF
DNA: TGTGCCAGCAGCGCAGGGGCAGATACACTAAATTCACCCCTCCACTTT

size: many
V: TRBV10-3
D: TRBD2
J: TRBJ2-1
CDR3: CAISNHMGLARDEQFF
DNA: TGTGCCATCAGTAACCATATGGGACTAGCGAGGGATGAGCAGTTCTTC

size: few
V: TRBV5-1
D: .
J: TRBJ2-7
CDR3: CASSGHATGDYEQYF
DNA: TGCGCCAGCAGCGGTCACGCCACCGGAGACTACGAGCAGTACTTC

size: many
V: TRBV9
D: .
J: TRBJ2-2
CDR3: CASSWLSNTGELFF
DNA: TGTGCCAGCAGCTGGCTATCGAACACCGGGGAGCTGTTTTTT

size: .
V: TRBV7-2
D: .
J: TRBJ1-5
CDR3: CASSSTINQPQHF
DNA: TGTGCCAGCAGCTCGACCATAAATCAGCCCCAGCATTTT

size: many
V: TRBV12-3/TRBV12-4
D: .
J: TRBJ2-3
CDR3: CASSLEGDTQYF
DNA: TGTGCCAGCAGTTTAGAGGGAGATACGCAGTATTTT

size: many
V: TRBV28
D: .
J: TRBJ2-5
CDR3: CASRSSGSETQYF
DNA: TGTGCCAGCAGGTCCTCGGGGTCTGAGACCCAGTACTTC